The clone carrying this TCR beta chain was found many times. Sequence at one end of the junction differs from germline and may be a read error. The CDR3 contains 13 residues. Germline CDR1 and CDR2: SGHRS and YFSETQ. The sample comes from a study of T-cell reconstitution after alpha-beta-depleted transplantation in children. For TCRbeta, the library was prepared with unique molecular identifiers. MiXCR, run by TCRdb on the PCR reads, gives a single entry per CDR3 protein. The sample shows about 610,000 distinct CDR3 sequences, 10% of them seen only once. The sequencing here drew on PBMCs from the stem cell graft donor, taken from the stem cell graft. V usage is TRBV5-1 and J usage is TRBJ1-1; no definite D call. The sequence was collected from a human donor who donated a stem cell graft to a child with acute myeloid leukemia. CDR3 sequence (DNA): TGTGCCAGCTCACCCGGGGTGAACACTGAAGCTTTCTTT. Encoded protein: CASSPGVNTEAFF. The full variable domain, in which reference TRBV5-1 and TRBJ1-1 provide the parts outside the CDR3, is KAGVTQTPRYLIKTRGQQVTLSCSPISGHRSVSWYQQTPGQGLQFLFEYFSETQRNKGNFPGRFSGRQFSNSRSEMNVSTLELGDSALYLCASSPGVNTEAFFGQGTRLTVV.